This TCR beta chain was obtained from a study of blood T cell repertoires in COVID-19. The CDR3 sequence is 14 residues long. The V end lost 7 bases, the J end lost 0 bases, and 12 bases lay between the germline ends. Germline loops: CDR1 LNHDA, CDR2 SQIVND (reference sequence). Donors in Cohort 3 who had recovered were those with two negative PCRs, healthcare professional clearance, or resolution of their symptoms. Produced via immunoSEQ multiplex PCR; TCRdb's table is partial and in-frame only. This sample has 490,000 or so clones, with roughly 90% found just once. Sequencing used PBMCs or T cells enriched from blood (not recorded which). The clonotype was recovered from a woman aged 40 to 50 who had recovered from COVID-19. V is TRBV19 and J is TRBJ1-1; D may be TRBD1 (6 bases). Written as DNA, the CDR3 is TGTGCCAGTATTAAGGACAGATTGAACACTGAAGCTTTCTTT. The encoded protein is CASIKDRLNTEAFF.